A selection of T cell receptor beta chains follows, all from one sample in a study of human T cells and chemical hapten exposure. MiXCR was run by TCRdb on the RACE reads, yielding one entry per CDR3 protein. The sample carries tens of thousands of distinct CDR3 sequences, 10% recorded once. The sequencing here drew on whole blood, taken in connection with sensitization to the hapten diphenylcyclopropenone (DPC). Receptor source: a man in his forties or fifties with alopecia areata. Some clones in this sample may be carry-over from other donors' samples. Both conserved end residues are part of each CDR3. The D gene is left open where the match is weak. The size field is filled for only some rows; it gives once, few, many or a size class.

>NA|TRBJ1-2|TRBV18|TRBD1
TGTGCCAGCTCACCCGGACAGGGGATAAACTATGGCTACACCTTC
CASSPGQGINYGYTF
>few|TRBJ2-4|TRBV7-9|TRBD1
TGTGCCAGCAGCTTGGGACAGGGTGTGTCCAAAAACATTCAGTACTTC
CASSLGQGVSKNIQYF
>few|TRBJ2-7|TRBV6-2/TRBV6-3|TRBD1
TGTGCCCTCGGACAGGATGGGACCTACGAGCAGTACTTC
CALGQDGTYEQYF
>many|TRBJ2-7|TRBV7-2|NA
TGTGCCAGCAGCTTACAATGGGTGGGGCAGGGACATAACGAGCAGTACTTC
CASSLQWVGQGHNEQYF
>few|TRBJ2-3|TRBV6-1|NA
TGTGCCAGCAGTGAAATTGGCGCCACAGATACGCAGTATTTT
CASSEIGATDTQYF
>few|TRBJ2-3|TRBV12-5|NA
TGTGCTAGTGGTTTATGGCCGAGCACAGATACGCAGTATTTT
CASGLWPSTDTQYF
>many|TRBJ1-5|TRBV4-1|NA
TGCGCCAGCAGCCAACAACAGAACAACGTTCAGCCCCAGCATTTT
CASSQQQNNVQPQHF
>few|TRBJ2-1|TRBV6-5|NA
TGTGCCAGCAGTTACGTGGCGGGACAGAAATACAATGAGCAGTTCTTC
CASSYVAGQKYNEQFF
>NA|TRBJ2-3|TRBV2|NA
TGTGCCAGCCTACGGCCGAACAATAGGGGAGATACGCAGTATTTT
CASLRPNNRGDTQYF
>many|TRBJ2-2|TRBV7-9|NA
TGTGCCAGCAGCTTAGCGTGGAGAAACACCGGGGAGCTGTTTTTT
CASSLAWRNTGELFF
>many|TRBJ2-1|TRBV29-1|TRBD2
TGCAGCGTGGGGACTACGATAAATGAGCAGTTCTTC
CSVGTTINEQFF
>NA|TRBJ2-7|TRBV5-1|TRBD1
TGCGCCAGCAGCTTCTCTTCCGGGACAGCTAGCTCCTACGAGCAGTACTTC
CASSFSSGTASSYEQYF
>NA|TRBJ1-1|TRBV6-5|NA
TGTGCCAGCAGTTCCCCATCTCACAAAGAAGCTTTCTTT
CASSSPSHKEAFF
>few|TRBJ2-7|TRBV24-1|NA
TGTGCCACCAAGTCTAGCGAATCCTACGAGCAGTACTTC
CATKSSESYEQYF
>few|TRBJ2-4|TRBV19|NA
TGTGCCAGTAGTGCCGTCTGGGCTATAGCCAAAAACATTCAGTACTTC
CASSAVWAIAKNIQYF
>NA|TRBJ2-2|TRBV6-2/TRBV6-3|NA
TGTGCCAACAACAAATCAGTGCAGGGTGAAGGCACCGGGGAGCTGTTTTTT
CANNKSVQGEGTGELFF
>few|TRBJ2-1|TRBV7-6|NA
TGTGCCAGCAGCTTACTCAGAGGGGAATACAATGAGCAGTTCTTC
CASSLLRGEYNEQFF
>few|TRBJ2-2|TRBV24-1|NA
TGTGCCACCATGAGCAGGGGATACACCGGGGAGCTGTTTTTT
CATMSRGYTGELFF